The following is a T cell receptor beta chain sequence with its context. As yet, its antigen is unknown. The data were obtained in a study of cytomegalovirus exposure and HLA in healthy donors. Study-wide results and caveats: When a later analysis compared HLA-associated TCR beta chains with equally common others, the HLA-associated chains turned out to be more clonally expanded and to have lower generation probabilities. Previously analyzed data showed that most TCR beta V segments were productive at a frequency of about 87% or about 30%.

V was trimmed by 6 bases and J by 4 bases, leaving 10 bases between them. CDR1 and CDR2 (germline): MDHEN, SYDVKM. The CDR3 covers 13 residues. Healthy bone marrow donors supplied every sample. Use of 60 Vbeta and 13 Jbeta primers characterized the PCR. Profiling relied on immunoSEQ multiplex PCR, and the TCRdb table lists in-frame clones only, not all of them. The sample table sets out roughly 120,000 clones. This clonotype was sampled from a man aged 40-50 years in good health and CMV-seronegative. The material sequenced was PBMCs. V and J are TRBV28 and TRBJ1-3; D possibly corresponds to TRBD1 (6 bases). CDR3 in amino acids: CASSVGGGNTIYF. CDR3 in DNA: TGTGCCAGCAGCGTAGGGGGAGGAAACACCATATATTTT.